The TCR beta chain described here comes from a study of blood T cell repertoires in COVID-19. Study overall: COVID-19 samples, acute and convalescent, were from the United States, Italy and Spain. The cDNA or gDNA used as material had been derived from T cells, B-cell-depleted T cells, or PBMCs.

Looked up from germline, CDR1 is GTSNPN and CDR2 is SVGIG (reference sequence). Trimming removed 1 base at V and 6 bases at J, with 13 bases between. The CDR3 is 14 amino acids. Original analysis: Estimation of nucleated cell counts was performed using reference gene primer amplification. TCRdb's copy holds only in-frame clones and misses some; the assay was immunoSEQ multiplex PCR. V and J calls and clone size follow that table, whereas D and trimming were derived from the DNA. The table has some 98,000 clones, 82% seen once. This clone came up a few times. This receptor was taken from a man aged 65 to 79 with active or convalescent COVID-19. The J gene is TRBJ2-1, the V gene TRBV30, with D possibly matching TRBD2 (6 bases). Source material: peripheral blood. This chain's CDR3 is CAWSATGLTNEQFF. The CDR3 DNA follows: TGTGCCTGGAGTGCAACCGGACTAACCAATGAGCAGTTCTTC.